These 11 T cell receptor beta chains were sequenced from one sample in a study of OX40 agonist ivuxolimab in advanced cancers. TCRdb keeps only in-frame clones here, not all; method: immunoSEQ multiplex PCR. The repertoire includes some 50,000 clones, approximately 86% of them detected once, and roughly 13% sits in the top ten. Sequences were derived from CD4+ or CD8+ T cells sorted from blood, sampled in a trial of the OX40 agonist ivuxolimab. Receptors originate from an adult with an advanced solid tumor such as melanoma, head and neck, liver or kidney cancer.

The table lists this clone with a count of one. The chain couples TRBV10-3 to TRBJ2-5; TRBD1 matches 7 bases. The length of the CDR3 is 13 residues. V gave up 6 bases and J gave up 1 base; unmatched junction bases: 2. The germline V gene has CDR1 ENHRY and CDR2 SYGVKD. CDR3 bases: TGTGCCATCAGCCGGGACAGCCAAGAGACCCAGTACTTC. Its translation: CAISRDSQETQYF.

The chain joins TRBV9 to TRBJ2-2, with TRBD2 matching 8 bases. J was trimmed by 5 bases and V by 3 bases; bases with no gene match: 3. The germline gives CDR1 SGDLS, CDR2 YYNGEE. This CDR3 has 14 amino acids. CDR3: CASSGSGTTGELFF. In nucleotides, the CDR3 is TGTGCCAGCAGCGGTAGCGGGACGACCGGGGAGCTGTTTTTT.

V gene TRBV27 combines with J gene TRBJ2-7; 8 bases map to TRBD1. The ends lost 0 bases at V and 6 bases at J; junction bases unmatched: 7. This CDR3 is 15 amino acids long. The germline gives CDR1 MNHEY, CDR2 SMNVEV (reference sequence). This CDR3 reads CASSLSRTGFGEQYF. Written as DNA, the CDR3 is TGTGCCAGCAGTTTATCAAGGACAGGGTTCGGCGAGCAGTACTTC.

This clone was detected only once. The chain couples TRBV6-1 to TRBJ1-1; D gene uncertain. This CDR3 contains 14 residues. Germline CDR1 and CDR2: MNHNS and SASEGT. Trimming shortened V by 1 base and J by 8 bases, and 14 bases separated the two germline ends. The CDR3 protein is CASSEGSETPEAFF. DNA of the CDR3: TGTGCCAGCAGTGAAGGTTCTGAGACACCAGAAGCTTTCTTT.

This clone was counted only a few times. V and J are TRBV14 and TRBJ2-7; D is undetermined. V was cut by 4 bases and J by 3 bases, with 16 bases left in between. The CDR3 loop spans 15 amino acids. Per the germline V gene, CDR1 is SGHDN and CDR2 is FVKESK. The CDR3 DNA is TGTGCCAGCAGCCCCGCCAGGTCTGTTGGCTACGAGCAGTACTTC. This translates into CASSPARSVGYEQYF.

This rearrangement joins TRBV7-9 to TRBJ1-4; D may be TRBD1 (6 bases). The V gene's germline CDR1 is SEHNR and CDR2 FQNEAQ (reference sequence). The CDR3 has 16 residues. The germline V and J ends were trimmed by 2 bases and 7 bases, with 17 bases remaining between them. The CDR3: CASSLIDRGGREKLFF. CDR3 coding DNA: TGTGCCAGCAGCTTAATCGACCGAGGGGGTCGTGAAAAACTGTTTTTT.

This clone was observed a handful of times. This chain joins TRBV9 and TRBJ1-5; 10 positions agree with TRBD1. The CDR3 is made up of 14 amino acids. From germline, CDR1 is SGDLS and CDR2 YYNGEE. With 3 bases clipped from V and 6 bases from J, the junction kept 3 bases outside the gene matches. The CDR3 sequence is CASSADRGRQPQHF. As DNA, the CDR3 is TGTGCCAGCAGCGCTGACAGGGGGCGTCAGCCCCAGCATTTT.

The rearrangement uses TRBV28 and TRBJ1-1, with a tentative D call TRBD1 (6 bases). V was shortened by 5 bases and J by 7 bases, with 17 bases between the two germline ends. The CDR3 sequence is 14 residues long. Germline lookup yields CDR1 MDHEN and CDR2 SYDVKM. The CDR3 region is CASSRPPRGVEAFF. The CDR3 DNA reads TGTGCCAGCAGTCGACCGCCCAGGGGCGTTGAAGCTTTCTTT.

The rearrangement links TRBV28 to TRBJ1-1, with D unresolved. Germline lookup yields CDR1 MDHEN and CDR2 SYDVKM. V was cut by 5 bases and J by 4 bases, with 14 bases left in between. The CDR3 runs to 14 residues. The CDR3 nucleotides are TGTGCCAGCAGTCCCAGGTGGGAAGCCACTGAAGCTTTCTTT. As protein: CASSPRWEATEAFF.

The chain is built from TRBV5-8 and TRBJ1-5, with D tentatively TRBD1 (5 bases). Per the germline V gene, CDR1 is SGHTS and CDR2 is YDEGEE. V was trimmed by 4 bases and J by 0 bases, leaving 11 bases between them. This CDR3 is built from 15 residues. Here the CDR3 DNA reads TGTGCCAGCAGCCAGGGCGTTTATAGCAATCAGCCCCAGCATTTT. Amino acid sequence: CASSQGVYSNQPQHF.

The V and J genes are TRBV15 and TRBJ2-1, with 13 bases matching TRBD2. CDR3 length: 18 residues. J lost 4 bases, V lost 8 bases, and 14 bases had no gene match. Looked up from germline, CDR1 is LNHNV and CDR2 is YYDKDF (reference sequence). The CDR3 is CATRRLGGTSGDYNEQFF. The CDR3 DNA reads TGTGCCACCCGCCGCCTTGGGGGGACTAGCGGGGATTACAATGAGCAGTTCTTC.